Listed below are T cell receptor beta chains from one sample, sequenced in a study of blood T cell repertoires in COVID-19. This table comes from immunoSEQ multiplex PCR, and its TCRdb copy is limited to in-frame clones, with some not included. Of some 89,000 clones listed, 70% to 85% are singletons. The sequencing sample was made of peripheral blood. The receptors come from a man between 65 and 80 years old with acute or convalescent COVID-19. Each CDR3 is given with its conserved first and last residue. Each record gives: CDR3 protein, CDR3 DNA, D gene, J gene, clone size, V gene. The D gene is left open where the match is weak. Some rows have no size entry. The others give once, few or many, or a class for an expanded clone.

cdr3_aa: CASSPYRERHTEAFF
cdr3_nt: TGTGCCAGCTCACCGTACAGGGAACGGCACACTGAAGCTTTCTTT
d_call: .
j_call: TRBJ1-1
clone_size: .
v_call: TRBV18

cdr3_aa: CASSISREGSPLHF
cdr3_nt: TGTGCCAGTAGTATCTCCAGGGAAGGCTCACCCCTCCACTTT
d_call: .
j_call: TRBJ1-6
clone_size: once
v_call: TRBV19

cdr3_aa: CASSIRQGSTNEKLFF
cdr3_nt: TGTGCCAGTAGCATACGACAGGGTTCAACTAATGAAAAACTGTTTTTT
d_call: TRBD1
j_call: TRBJ1-4
clone_size: .
v_call: TRBV19

cdr3_aa: CASSPQGDGELFF
cdr3_nt: TGTGCCAGCTCACCGCAGGGTGACGGGGAGCTGTTTTTT
d_call: .
j_call: TRBJ2-2
clone_size: .
v_call: TRBV18

cdr3_aa: CASSYGGGYNEQFF
cdr3_nt: TGTGCCAGCAGTTACGGGGGGGGGTACAATGAGCAGTTCTTC
d_call: TRBD2
j_call: TRBJ2-1
clone_size: .
v_call: TRBV6-5

cdr3_aa: CASSPHDRGGLAYNEQFF
cdr3_nt: TGTGCCAGCAGCCCCCATGATAGGGGGGGCCTGGCCTACAATGAGCAGTTCTTC
d_call: .
j_call: TRBJ2-1
clone_size: .
v_call: TRBV7-8

cdr3_aa: CASSPVGDGGDQPQHF
cdr3_nt: TGTGCCAGCAGTCCCGTTGGTGACGGGGGGGATCAGCCCCAGCATTTT
d_call: .
j_call: TRBJ1-5
clone_size: .
v_call: TRBV28

cdr3_aa: CASSFFGTGSQGGSGYTF
cdr3_nt: TGTGCCAGCAGCTTTTTCGGGACAGGGAGCCAAGGAGGGAGTGGCTACACCTTC
d_call: TRBD1
j_call: TRBJ1-2
clone_size: .
v_call: TRBV5-6

cdr3_aa: CASSVANHQPQHF
cdr3_nt: TGCGCCAGCAGTGTGGCCAACCATCAGCCCCAGCATTTT
d_call: .
j_call: TRBJ1-5
clone_size: .
v_call: TRBV10-2

cdr3_aa: CASNPGQGYNEQFF
cdr3_nt: TGTGCCAGCAACCCGGGACAGGGGTACAATGAGCAGTTCTTC
d_call: TRBD1
j_call: TRBJ2-1
clone_size: .
v_call: TRBV2

cdr3_aa: CATSSRSAYNSPLHF
cdr3_nt: TGTGCCACCAGCAGCCGTAGCGCCTATAATTCACCCCTCCACTTT
d_call: .
j_call: TRBJ1-6
clone_size: .
v_call: TRBV15

cdr3_aa: CAISSSVETQYF
cdr3_nt: TGTGCCATCAGCTCTAGCGTGGAGACCCAGTACTTC
d_call: .
j_call: TRBJ2-5
clone_size: .
v_call: TRBV10-3

cdr3_aa: CASSLDRNQPQHF
cdr3_nt: TGTGCCAGCAGCTTGGACAGGAATCAGCCCCAGCATTTT
d_call: TRBD1
j_call: TRBJ1-5
clone_size: .
v_call: TRBV7-9

cdr3_aa: CASSLAGDYGYTF
cdr3_nt: TGTGCCAGCAGTTTAGCCGGGGATTATGGCTACACCTTC
d_call: .
j_call: TRBJ1-2
clone_size: .
v_call: TRBV12-3/TRBV12-4

cdr3_aa: CASSQRGSGYTF
cdr3_nt: TGTGCCAGCAGTCAAAGAGGGAGTGGCTACACCTTC
d_call: .
j_call: TRBJ1-2
clone_size: .
v_call: TRBV28

cdr3_aa: CASSQERQVNSPLHF
cdr3_nt: TGTGCCAGCAGCCAAGAGAGACAGGTTAATTCACCCCTCCACTTT
d_call: .
j_call: TRBJ1-6
clone_size: .
v_call: TRBV3-1/TRBV3-2

cdr3_aa: CASSSTGLYSEQYF
cdr3_nt: TGTGCCAGCAGCTCCACAGGGCTCTACTCCGAGCAGTACTTC
d_call: .
j_call: TRBJ2-7
clone_size: .
v_call: TRBV5-4

cdr3_aa: CASSERIHYGYTF
cdr3_nt: TGTGCCAGCAGTGAGAGGATTCACTATGGCTACACCTTC
d_call: .
j_call: TRBJ1-2
clone_size: many
v_call: TRBV2

cdr3_aa: CASSLDNVYGPLHF
cdr3_nt: TGTGCCAGCAGCTTAGATAATGTGTACGGACCCCTCCACTTT
d_call: .
j_call: TRBJ1-6
clone_size: .
v_call: TRBV7-3

cdr3_aa: CASSKRGNNEQFF
cdr3_nt: TGTGCCAGTAGTAAGCGGGGGAACAATGAGCAGTTCTTC
d_call: TRBD2
j_call: TRBJ2-1
clone_size: few
v_call: TRBV19

cdr3_aa: CASSLGEWTDTQYF
cdr3_nt: TGTGCCAGCAGCTTAGGGGAGTGGACAGATACGCAGTATTTT
d_call: .
j_call: TRBJ2-3
clone_size: .
v_call: TRBV11-2

cdr3_aa: CASSRGLAGYEQFF
cdr3_nt: TGTGCCAGCAGCCGCGGACTAGCCGGGTATGAGCAGTTCTTC
d_call: TRBD2
j_call: TRBJ2-1
clone_size: .
v_call: TRBV3-1/TRBV3-2

cdr3_aa: CASTPGDATNEKLFF
cdr3_nt: TGTGCCAGCACCCCCGGGGATGCAACTAATGAAAAACTGTTTTTT
d_call: .
j_call: TRBJ1-4
clone_size: .
v_call: TRBV7-8

cdr3_aa: CASRTGSNYGYTF
cdr3_nt: TGTGCCAGCAGGACAGGTTCTAACTATGGCTACACCTTC
d_call: .
j_call: TRBJ1-2
clone_size: .
v_call: TRBV6-5

cdr3_aa: CASSPGDRVSYEQYF
cdr3_nt: TGTGCCAGCAGCCCCGGGGACAGGGTCTCCTACGAGCAGTACTTC
d_call: TRBD1
j_call: TRBJ2-7
clone_size: .
v_call: TRBV9

cdr3_aa: CASSERGQRGYTF
cdr3_nt: TGTGCCAGCAGCGAACGAGGACAGCGTGGCTACACCTTC
d_call: .
j_call: TRBJ1-2
clone_size: .
v_call: TRBV5-4

cdr3_aa: CASSVGHPASGGVADTQYF
cdr3_nt: TGTGCCAGCAGCGTAGGTCACCCCGCTAGCGGGGGGGTTGCAGATACGCAGTATTTT
d_call: TRBD2
j_call: TRBJ2-3
clone_size: .
v_call: TRBV9

cdr3_aa: CASSGTDNSPLHF
cdr3_nt: TGTGCCAGCAGCGGGACAGATAATTCACCCCTCCACTTT
d_call: TRBD1
j_call: TRBJ1-6
clone_size: .
v_call: TRBV6-5

cdr3_aa: CASSYSSAGGQPQHF
cdr3_nt: TGTGCCAGCAGTTACAGCTCGGCAGGGGGTCAGCCCCAGCATTTT
d_call: TRBD1
j_call: TRBJ1-5
clone_size: once
v_call: TRBV6-6

cdr3_aa: CASSLDRGTEQFF
cdr3_nt: TGTGCCAGCAGCTTAGACAGGGGGACTGAGCAGTTCTTC
d_call: TRBD1
j_call: TRBJ2-1
clone_size: .
v_call: TRBV7-7

cdr3_aa: CASSRRQVDEQFF
cdr3_nt: TGTGCCAGTAGCCGGAGACAGGTAGATGAGCAGTTCTTC
d_call: .
j_call: TRBJ2-1
clone_size: .
v_call: TRBV19

cdr3_aa: CASSSPSKANVLTF
cdr3_nt: TGTGCCAGCAGTTCCCCAAGCAAGGCCAACGTCCTGACTTTC
d_call: .
j_call: TRBJ2-6
clone_size: once
v_call: TRBV28

cdr3_aa: CASSRRTSGGANNEQFF
cdr3_nt: TGTGCCAGCAGTCGGAGGACTAGCGGGGGGGCGAATAATGAGCAGTTCTTC
d_call: TRBD2
j_call: TRBJ2-1
clone_size: .
v_call: TRBV2